The rows below give T cell receptor beta chains drawn from one sample of a study of radiotherapy plus CTLA-4 blockade in lung cancer. Sequencing was performed with immunoSEQ multiplex PCR; in TCRdb, only in-frame clones are kept and a portion is missing. Among tens of thousands of clones listed, under 80% were seen once. The source was peripheral blood, collected from a patient treated with radiotherapy plus ipilimumab. All receptors come from a human donor with non-small cell lung cancer who had stable disease on radiotherapy plus ipilimumab. The CDR3 runs from the conserved cysteine through the conserved F or W. The D gene is left open where the match is weak. Expanded clones are given a class, and other clones once, few, many or no size at all.

v_gene	abundance	j_gene	d_gene	CDR3aa	CDR3nt
TRBV12-5	-	TRBJ1-5	-	CASGFGSNQPQHF	TGTGCTAGTGGTTTCGGTAGCAATCAGCCCCAGCATTTT
TRBV6-5	-	TRBJ2-7	-	CASKRAALYEQYF	TGTGCCAGCAAACGAGCAGCGCTTTACGAGCAGTACTTC
TRBV5-1	-	TRBJ2-7	-	CASSLVTQGPDEQYF	TGCGCCAGCAGCTTGGTGACCCAGGGGCCTGACGAGCAGTACTTC
TRBV5-4	-	TRBJ2-7	-	CASSLTDSYEQYF	TGTGCCAGCAGCTTGACAGATTCCTACGAGCAGTACTTC
TRBV27	-	TRBJ2-3	TRBD1	CASSPRDRDTQYF	TGTGCCAGCAGCCCTAGGGACAGAGATACGCAGTATTTT
TRBV15	few	TRBJ1-3	-	CATSSRQEPFSGNTIYF	TGTGCCACCAGCTCCCGACAGGAGCCATTCTCTGGAAACACCATATATTTT
TRBV14	-	TRBJ2-3	TRBD1	CASSQEQGVYTDTQYF	TGTGCCAGCAGCCAGGAACAGGGGGTCTACACAGATACGCAGTATTTT
TRBV28	-	TRBJ1-3	-	CASSLTSSGNTIYF	TGTGCCAGCAGTTTAACGAGCTCTGGAAACACCATATATTTT
TRBV11-2	few	TRBJ2-1	TRBD1	CASSFGQGGNEQFF	TGTGCCAGCAGCTTTGGACAGGGCGGCAATGAGCAGTTCTTC
TRBV6-5	few	TRBJ1-1	TRBD1	CASSYSRTGGLVEAFF	TGTGCCAGCAGTTACTCCCGGACAGGGGGCTTGGTTGAAGCTTTCTTT
TRBV6-6	-	TRBJ1-1	TRBD1	CASSEPGQGVFEAFF	TGTGCCAGCAGCGAGCCGGGACAGGGGGTTTTTGAAGCTTTCTTT
TRBV7-9	few	TRBJ2-5	TRBD1	CASSWTGGYETQYF	TGTGCCAGCAGCTGGACAGGGGGATACGAGACCCAGTACTTC
TRBV10-3	-	TRBJ1-2	TRBD1	CAISEPGTAGYTF	TGTGCCATCAGTGAACCCGGGACAGCCGGCTACACCTTC
TRBV9	-	TRBJ2-6	TRBD2	CASSSGGRWGANVLTF	TGTGCCAGCAGTAGCGGGGGCCGTTGGGGGGCCAACGTCCTGACTTTC
TRBV11-1	-	TRBJ2-7	-	CASTPQGGSYEQYF	TGTGCCAGCACCCCGCAGGGGGGAAGCTACGAGCAGTACTTC
TRBV30	-	TRBJ2-2	TRBD1	CAWKYGTGTTGELFF	TGTGCCTGGAAGTACGGGACAGGGACAACCGGGGAGCTGTTTTTT
TRBV2	-	TRBJ1-5	TRBD1	CASSTGGLNQPQHF	TGTGCCAGCAGTACAGGGGGACTCAATCAGCCCCAGCATTTT
TRBV28	-	TRBJ1-6	-	CASSDSYSPLHF	TGTGCCAGCAGCGACAGTTATTCACCCCTCCACTTT
TRBV2	-	TRBJ1-1	-	CASITRQITEAFF	TGTGCCAGCATTACACGACAGATCACTGAAGCTTTCTTT